This paragraph reports one TCR beta chain. This record belongs to a study of blood T cell repertoires in COVID-19. Looking at the study overall: Sites in the United States, Italy and Spain provided acute and convalescent COVID-19 samples. T cells, B-cell-depleted T cells, or PBMCs provided the cDNA or gDNA that served as material.

In the source study's methods: Scientists estimated how many nucleated cells there were by amplifying reference gene primers. Here immunoSEQ multiplex PCR was the method, and the copy in TCRdb shows in-frame clones only, minus some. Clonal size and the V and J genes are those of that table, whereas D and trimming came from the DNA. The sample records roughly 120,000 clones, roughly four fifths being singletons. The CDR3 covers 15 residues. V trimming: 4 bases; J trimming: 9 bases; junction bases outside the gene matches: 6. Looked up from germline, CDR1 is MGHRA and CDR2 is YSYEKL. The rearrangement links TRBV4-1 to TRBJ2-1; 13 bases fit TRBD2. Material: peripheral blood. The receptor was derived from a man aged 80 or over with COVID-19, enrolled during active disease. The CDR3 bases are TGCGCCAGCAGCCCCCGACTAGCGGGGGGTGGTGAGCAGTTCTTC. Encoded protein: CASSPRLAGGGEQFF.